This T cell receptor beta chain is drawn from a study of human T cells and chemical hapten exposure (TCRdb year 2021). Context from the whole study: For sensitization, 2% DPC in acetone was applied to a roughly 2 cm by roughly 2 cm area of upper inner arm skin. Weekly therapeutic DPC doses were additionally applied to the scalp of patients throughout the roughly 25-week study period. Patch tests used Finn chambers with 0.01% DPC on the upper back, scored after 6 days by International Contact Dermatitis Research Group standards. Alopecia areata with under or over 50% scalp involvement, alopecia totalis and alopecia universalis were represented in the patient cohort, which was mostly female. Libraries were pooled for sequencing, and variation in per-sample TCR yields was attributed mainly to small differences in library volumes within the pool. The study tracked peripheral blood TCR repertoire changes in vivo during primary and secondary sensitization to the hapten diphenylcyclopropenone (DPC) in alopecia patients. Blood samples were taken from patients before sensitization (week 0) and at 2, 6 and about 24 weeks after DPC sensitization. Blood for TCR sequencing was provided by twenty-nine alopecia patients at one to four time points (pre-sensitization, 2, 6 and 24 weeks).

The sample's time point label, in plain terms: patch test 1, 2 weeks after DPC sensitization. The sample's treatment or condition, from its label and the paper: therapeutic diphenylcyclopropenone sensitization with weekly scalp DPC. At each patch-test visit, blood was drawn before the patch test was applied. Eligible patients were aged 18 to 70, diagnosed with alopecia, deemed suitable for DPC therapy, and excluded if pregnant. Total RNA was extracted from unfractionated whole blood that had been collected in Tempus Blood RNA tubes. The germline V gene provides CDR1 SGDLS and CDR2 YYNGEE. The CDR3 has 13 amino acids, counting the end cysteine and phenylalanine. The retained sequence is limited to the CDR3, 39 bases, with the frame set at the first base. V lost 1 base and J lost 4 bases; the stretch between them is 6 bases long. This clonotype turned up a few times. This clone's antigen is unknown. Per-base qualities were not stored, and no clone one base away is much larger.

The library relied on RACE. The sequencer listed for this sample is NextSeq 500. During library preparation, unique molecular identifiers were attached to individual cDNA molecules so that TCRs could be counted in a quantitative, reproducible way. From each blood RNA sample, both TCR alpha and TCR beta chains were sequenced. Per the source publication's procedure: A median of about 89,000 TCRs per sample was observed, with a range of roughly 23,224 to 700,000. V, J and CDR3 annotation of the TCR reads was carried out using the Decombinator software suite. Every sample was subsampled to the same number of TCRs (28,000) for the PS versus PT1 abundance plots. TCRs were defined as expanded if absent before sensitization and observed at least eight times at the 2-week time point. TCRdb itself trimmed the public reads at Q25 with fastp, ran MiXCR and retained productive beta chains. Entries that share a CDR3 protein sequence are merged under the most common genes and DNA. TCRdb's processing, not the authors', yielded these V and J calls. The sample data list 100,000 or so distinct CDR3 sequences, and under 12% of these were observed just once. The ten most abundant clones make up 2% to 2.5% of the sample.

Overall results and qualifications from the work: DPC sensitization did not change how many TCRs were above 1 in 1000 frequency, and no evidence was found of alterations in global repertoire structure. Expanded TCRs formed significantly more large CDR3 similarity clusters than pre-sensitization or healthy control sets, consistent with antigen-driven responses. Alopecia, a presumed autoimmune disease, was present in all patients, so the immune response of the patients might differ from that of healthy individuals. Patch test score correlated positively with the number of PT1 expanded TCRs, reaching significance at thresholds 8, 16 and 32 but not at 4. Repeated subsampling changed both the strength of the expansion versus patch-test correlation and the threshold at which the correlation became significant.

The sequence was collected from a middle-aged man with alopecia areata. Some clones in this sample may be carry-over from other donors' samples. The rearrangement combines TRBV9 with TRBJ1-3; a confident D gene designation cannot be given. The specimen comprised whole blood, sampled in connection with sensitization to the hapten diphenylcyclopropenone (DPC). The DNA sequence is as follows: TGTGCCAGCAGCGTATACGAGGGAAACACCATATATTTT. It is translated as CASSVYEGNTIYF.